These T cell receptor beta chains were read from a single sample in a study of cytomegalovirus exposure and HLA in healthy donors. Clones were sequenced by immunoSEQ multiplex PCR, and TCRdb holds only the in-frame ones, with some missing. The sample carries over 200,000 clones, 77% recorded once. The specimen was PBMCs. All receptors come from a woman aged 60-70 years in good health and CMV-seropositive. Each CDR3 is given with its conserved first and last residue. D genes are given only for firm matches. Size values are once, few and many counts, or a class for expanded clones, and some rows have none.

j_gene	v_gene	d_gene	abundance	CDR3nt	CDR3aa
TRBJ1-4	TRBV6-5	-	once	TGTGCCAGCAGCCACAGGCGGGGGGAAAAACTGTTTTTT	CASSHRRGEKLFF
TRBJ1-3	TRBV30	-	-	TGTGCCTGGAGTCCCCAGGGGGGAAACACCATATATTTT	CAWSPQGGNTIYF
TRBJ2-3	TRBV28	TRBD2	-	TGTGCCAGCAGTACTTGGACTAGCGGGGGGGCAGATACGCAGTATTTT	CASSTWTSGGADTQYF
TRBJ2-5	TRBV6-1	-	few	TGTGCCAGCAGTGAAGAGAACTTTCGAGAGACCCAGTACTTC	CASSEENFRETQYF
TRBJ2-7	TRBV7-2	-	-	TGTGCCAGCAGCTTATACCCAGGGCGGAGCTCCTACGAGCAGTACTTC	CASSLYPGRSSYEQYF
TRBJ1-1	TRBV5-4	-	-	TGTGCCAGCAGCTTAAAAAGCGTCACTGAAGCTTTCTTT	CASSLKSVTEAFF
TRBJ1-2	TRBV18	-	-	TGTGCCAGCTCACCAGAAGAGGAGCTCTATGGCTACACCTTC	CASSPEEELYGYTF
TRBJ2-2	TRBV28	TRBD2	-	TGTGCCAGCGGCTGGACTAGCGGGAGGGGCGGGGAGCTGTTTTTT	CASGWTSGRGGELFF
TRBJ1-1	TRBV4-1	-	-	TGCGCCAGCACGTCCCTGGGGGGCACTGAAGCTTTCTTT	CASTSLGGTEAFF
TRBJ2-5	TRBV5-1	-	few	TGCGCCAGCAGCTTGCCCCTCCAAGAGACCCAGTACTTC	CASSLPLQETQYF
TRBJ1-3	TRBV2	-	-	TGTGCCAGCAGGAGGCAGCGGGAAGGAAACACCATATATTTT	CASRRQREGNTIYF
TRBJ2-3	TRBV19	TRBD2	-	TGTGCCAGTAGCTCTGGGGCTAGCGGGGACACAGATACGCAGTATTTT	CASSSGASGDTDTQYF
TRBJ2-5	TRBV6-5	TRBD2	-	TGTGCCAGCAGTTATCGGCGGGGGGGCCGCCAAGAGACCCAGTACTTC	CASSYRRGGRQETQYF
TRBJ2-1	TRBV29-1	TRBD2	once	TGCAGCGTGACCGGGACCAGCGGGAGGGGACGCTACAATGAGCAGTTCTTC	CSVTGTSGRGRYNEQFF
TRBJ2-7	TRBV30	-	-	TGTGCCTGGAGTGCCAAGAGTTACAGCAACGAGCAGTACTTC	CAWSAKSYSNEQYF
TRBJ1-2	TRBV19	TRBD1	-	TGTGCCAGTAGTATAGGTCGCCAGGGGGCGACGGGCTACACCTTC	CASSIGRQGATGYTF
TRBJ2-1	TRBV5-4	TRBD2	-	TGTGCCAGCAGCTCACTAGCGGGAGCCTACAATGAGCAGTTCTTC	CASSSLAGAYNEQFF
TRBJ2-3	TRBV13	-	-	TGTGCCAGCAGCCCTAGGACAAGCACAGATACGCAGTATTTT	CASSPRTSTDTQYF
TRBJ2-7	TRBV18	-	-	TGTGCCAGCTCAGGCTTACAGGGCGGTGACTACGAGCAGTACTTC	CASSGLQGGDYEQYF
TRBJ1-2	TRBV14	-	-	TGTGCCAGCAGCCAAGGACACTTCTATGGCTACACCTTC	CASSQGHFYGYTF
TRBJ2-6	TRBV19	TRBD1	-	TGTGCCAGTAGTGTCCGGACAGGGATCTCTGGGGCCAACGTCCTGACTTTC	CASSVRTGISGANVLTF
TRBJ2-5	TRBV14	-	-	TGTGCCAGCAGCTCCAACGAGCTGGAGACCCAGTACTTC	CASSSNELETQYF
TRBJ2-3	TRBV5-1	-	-	TGCGCCAGCAGCTTGGAGGCAGGGTTTGGCACAGATACGCAGTATTTT	CASSLEAGFGTDTQYF
TRBJ2-1	TRBV30	TRBD2	-	TGTGCCTGGAGGGGGATAGCGGGAGGGCCGGATGAGCAGTTCTTC	CAWRGIAGGPDEQFF
TRBJ2-3	TRBV7-9	TRBD1	few	TGTGCCAGCAGTTCAGACAGGGGAAGCACAGATACGCAGTATTTT	CASSSDRGSTDTQYF
TRBJ2-1	TRBV7-2	-	-	TGTGCCAGCAGACCCCCGAGCGCCTACAATGAGCAGTTCTTC	CASRPPSAYNEQFF
TRBJ1-1	TRBV5-1	-	-	TGCGCCAGCAGCCCCGGACAGACGGCGAGGTCAAACACTGAAGCTTTCTTT	CASSPGQTARSNTEAFF
TRBJ2-3	TRBV10-3	TRBD2	-	TGTGCCATCAGTGAGTCGATTCGTGGCGGGGGGGCGACAGATACGCAGTATTTT	CAISESIRGGGATDTQYF
TRBJ2-7	TRBV21-1	-	-	TGTGCCAGCAGCAAAGCGCGGGACAGGGGATCCTACGAGCAGTACTTC	CASSKARDRGSYEQYF
TRBJ2-7	TRBV12-2	-	-	TGTGCAAGTCGCCCTAGACGAGAGGCCTTCGCCTACGAGCAGTACTTC	CASRPRREAFAYEQYF
TRBJ2-5	TRBV2	TRBD1	-	TGTGCCAGCAGTCCCCTGGGGACAGGGAAAGAGACCCAGTACTTC	CASSPLGTGKETQYF
TRBJ1-1	TRBV18	-	-	TGTGCCAGCTCACCTCTCCAGGGCAACACTGAAGCTTTCTTT	CASSPLQGNTEAFF
TRBJ2-1	TRBV5-1	-	-	TGCGCCAGCAGCTACGACGTGACGGGTGAGCAGTTCTTC	CASSYDVTGEQFF
TRBJ1-3	TRBV30	-	-	TGTGCCTGGAGTGTAACTTCTGGAAACACCATATATTTT	CAWSVTSGNTIYF
TRBJ2-7	TRBV5-1	-	-	TGCGCCAGCAGCCAGGGAGGCGAGCAGTACTTC	CASSQGGEQYF
TRBJ1-4	TRBV10-2	TRBD1	once	TGCGCCACCGGACAGGGGGATGAAAAACTGTTTTTT	CATGQGDEKLFF
TRBJ1-2	TRBV20-1	-	-	TGCAGTGCTCCATACTATGGCTACACCTTC	CSAPYYGYTF
TRBJ1-2	TRBV4-2	TRBD1	-	TGTGCCAGCAGCCCGACACCGGGACAGGGTATTTTTAACTATGGCTACACCTTC	CASSPTPGQGIFNYGYTF
TRBJ2-7	TRBV7-9	-	-	TGTGCCAGCAGCTTAGTCGGCTACGAGCAGTACTTC	CASSLVGYEQYF
TRBJ1-1	TRBV7-2	-	once	TGTGCCAGCAGTCCCGAAGGGAGGGGAAAGACTGAAGCTTTCTTT	CASSPEGRGKTEAFF
TRBJ1-2	TRBV29-1	TRBD1	-	TGCAGCGTTGAGGGGACAGCAGGGCCTGCTTATGGCTACACCTTC	CSVEGTAGPAYGYTF
TRBJ2-6	TRBV5-1	-	-	TGCGCCAGCAGCTTGGGCGGGCCTGGGGCCAACGTCCTGACTTTC	CASSLGGPGANVLTF
TRBJ2-3	TRBV11-3	TRBD2	-	TGTGCCAGCAGCTCCGGACTAGCGGGGAGGTACACAGATACGCAGTATTTT	CASSSGLAGRYTDTQYF
TRBJ1-2	TRBV7-9	TRBD1	-	TGTTCCAGCACTACCCGGGACAGGGGGCCGAGCTATGGCTACACCTTC	CSSTTRDRGPSYGYTF
TRBJ1-1	TRBV4-1	TRBD1	few	TGCGCCAGCAGCCAAGGAACAGGGGCTATGAACACTGAAGCTTTCTTT	CASSQGTGAMNTEAFF
TRBJ1-2	TRBV9	-	-	TGTGCCAGCAGCGTACAGGGTTTGGGTGGCTACACCTTC	CASSVQGLGGYTF
TRBJ1-1	TRBV5-1	-	-	TGCGCCAGCAGCACCAGGGTGAACACTGAAGCTTTCTTT	CASSTRVNTEAFF
TRBJ2-5	TRBV5-8	TRBD1	few	TGTGCCAGCAGCTTGGGGGCAGGGGGCCTTCCTAGAGAGACCCAGTACTTC	CASSLGAGGLPRETQYF
TRBJ1-5	TRBV28	TRBD1	-	TGTGCCAGCAGTGGGACAGGGGGGCTCTATAGCAATCAGCCCCAGCATTTT	CASSGTGGLYSNQPQHF
TRBJ1-2	TRBV6-1	TRBD1	-	TGTGCCAGCAGATCAACAGGGGGCGACTATGGCTACACCTTC	CASRSTGGDYGYTF
TRBJ2-7	TRBV10-3	-	-	TGTGCCACCGGTCCGACCTACGAGCAGTACTTC	CATGPTYEQYF
TRBJ1-1	TRBV6-1	-	-	TGTGCCAGCAGTGAGGCTGTGAACACTGAAGCTTTCTTT	CASSEAVNTEAFF